These T cell receptor beta chains were read from a single sample in a study of identifying expanded T cells in peripheral blood. Libraries were prepared by immunoSEQ multiplex PCR; TCRdb keeps only in-frame clonotypes and omits some of them. The data show about 120,000 clones, over 65% seen once. The sequenced sample consisted of blood. The receptors come from a person between 18 and 75 years old in good health. CDR3s include the opening cysteine and the closing phenylalanine or tryptophan. A D gene is named only where the DNA matches it firmly. Expanded clones are given a class, and other clones once, few, many or no size at all.

CDR3aa | CDR3nt | j_gene | abundance | d_gene | v_gene
CASSPVVGVAEKLFF | TGCGCCAGCAGCCCGGTGGTGGGAGTAGCGGAAAAACTGTTTTTT | TRBJ1-4 | - | - | TRBV4-3
CASSSSSGNTIYF | TGTGCCAGCAGCTCCAGCTCTGGAAACACCATATATTTT | TRBJ1-3 | - | - | TRBV7-2
CASSPRQGFSGYTF | TGTGCCAGCAGTCCCCGACAGGGATTCTCGGGCTACACCTTC | TRBJ1-2 | few | TRBD1 | TRBV2
CASSLDRLRGETQYF | TGTGCCAGCAGCTTAGATCGTCTCAGGGGGGAGACCCAGTACTTC | TRBJ2-5 | - | TRBD1 | TRBV11-2
CASSSTGYSNQPQHF | TGTGCCAGCAGCTCCACAGGGTATAGCAATCAGCCCCAGCATTTT | TRBJ1-5 | - | - | TRBV6-9
CASSAVHSGGTPEQYF | TGCGCCAGCAGCGCGGTGCATAGCGGGGGGACACCCGAGCAGTACTTC | TRBJ2-7 | - | TRBD2 | TRBV5-1
CASSSRGVSYNEQFF | TGTGCCAGCAGCTCACGGGGGGTCTCCTACAATGAGCAGTTCTTC | TRBJ2-1 | few | TRBD2 | TRBV11-3
CASSSPGQRYTQYF | TGCGCCAGCAGTTCGCCGGGACAGCGATATACGCAGTATTTT | TRBJ2-3 | - | TRBD1 | TRBV5-1
CASSHINGELFF | TGCGCCAGCAGCCATATTAACGGGGAGCTGTTTTTT | TRBJ2-2 | - | - | TRBV4-3
CASSPNRDYEQYF | TGTGCCAGCTCACCAAACCGGGACTACGAGCAGTACTTC | TRBJ2-7 | - | - | TRBV18
CASSSSGGGTSPLHF | TGTGCCAGCAGCTCCTCAGGAGGGGGCACATCACCCCTCCACTTT | TRBJ1-6 | few | TRBD1 | TRBV13
CSIQGSSYNEQFF | TGCAGCATACAGGGGAGCTCCTACAATGAGCAGTTCTTC | TRBJ2-1 | - | TRBD1 | TRBV29-1
CASRPDSNTEAFF | TGTGCCAGCAGACCGGACAGTAACACTGAAGCTTTCTTT | TRBJ1-1 | - | - | TRBV13
CAWGIGDNEKLFF | TGTGCCTGGGGAATCGGCGATAATGAAAAACTGTTTTTT | TRBJ1-4 | - | - | TRBV30
CASSLGQGVSHTEAFF | TGCGCCAGCAGCTTGGGACAGGGGGTTTCGCACACTGAAGCTTTCTTT | TRBJ1-1 | - | TRBD1 | TRBV5-1
CSVLPQTGANYGYTF | TGCAGCGTTCTACCTCAGACAGGGGCTAACTATGGCTACACCTTC | TRBJ1-2 | - | TRBD1 | TRBV29-1
CASSLSYRAHEQYF | TGTGCCAGCAGCCTTAGCTACAGGGCTCACGAGCAGTACTTC | TRBJ2-7 | - | - | TRBV6-6
CASGIQGDIQYF | TGCGCCAGCGGAATTCAGGGGGACATTCAGTACTTC | TRBJ2-4 | - | TRBD1 | TRBV5-1
CASRPGQGAEQYF | TGCGCCAGCAGGCCGGGACAGGGGGCCGAGCAGTACTTC | TRBJ2-7 | - | TRBD1 | TRBV5-1
CASSQGLRGHTYEQYF | TGCGCCAGCAGCCAAGGTTTAAGGGGGCATACCTACGAGCAGTACTTC | TRBJ2-7 | - | TRBD1 | TRBV4-1